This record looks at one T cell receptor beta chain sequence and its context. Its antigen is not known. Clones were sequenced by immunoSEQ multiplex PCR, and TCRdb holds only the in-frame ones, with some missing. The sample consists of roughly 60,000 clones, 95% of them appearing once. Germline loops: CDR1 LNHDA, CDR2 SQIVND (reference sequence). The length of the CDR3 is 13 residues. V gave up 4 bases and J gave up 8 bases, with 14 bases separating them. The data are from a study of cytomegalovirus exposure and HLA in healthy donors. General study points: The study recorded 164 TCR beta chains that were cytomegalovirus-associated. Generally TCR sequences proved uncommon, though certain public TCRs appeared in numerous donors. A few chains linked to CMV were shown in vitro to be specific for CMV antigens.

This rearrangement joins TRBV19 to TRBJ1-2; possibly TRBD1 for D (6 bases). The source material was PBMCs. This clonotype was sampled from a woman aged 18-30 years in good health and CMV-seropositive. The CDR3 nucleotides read TGTGCCAGTAGTAAGTCGACAGGCCTCGGCTACACCTTC. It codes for CASSKSTGLGYTF. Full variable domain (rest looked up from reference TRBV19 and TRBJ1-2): DGGITQSPKYLFRKEGQNVTLSCEQNLNHDAMYWYRQDPGQGLRLIYYSQIVNDFQKGDIAEGYSVSREKKESFPLTVTSAQKNPTAFYLCASSKSTGLGYTFGSGTRLTVV.